This T cell receptor (beta chain) was sequenced in a study of CD8+ T cells in alopecia areata. This clone was seen a handful of times. The CDR3 length is 14 residues. The V segment lost 4 bases and the J segment 2 bases; nucleotides outside the gene matches: 3. The germline V gene encodes CDR1 SGDLS and CDR2 YYNGEE. Treatment in this sample: oral pan-JAK inhibitor, 5-10 mg twice daily. As the sequencing template, cDNA was produced by extracting RNA and reverse transcribing it. Data came from immunoSEQ multiplex PCR; TCRdb stores just in-frame clones and leaves some out. The data hold around 170,000 clones, with 40% to 55% observed a single time.

This specimen consisted of CD8+ T cells sorted from blood, obtained around week 54, from a patient treated with tofacitinib. V is TRBV9 and J is TRBJ2-7; 10 bases match TRBD2. The TCR originated in a human donor with alopecia areata. The CDR3 protein is CASSPSGSAYEQYF. The CDR3 DNA sequence: TGTGCCAGCAGCCCTAGCGGGAGTGCCTACGAGCAGTACTTC.